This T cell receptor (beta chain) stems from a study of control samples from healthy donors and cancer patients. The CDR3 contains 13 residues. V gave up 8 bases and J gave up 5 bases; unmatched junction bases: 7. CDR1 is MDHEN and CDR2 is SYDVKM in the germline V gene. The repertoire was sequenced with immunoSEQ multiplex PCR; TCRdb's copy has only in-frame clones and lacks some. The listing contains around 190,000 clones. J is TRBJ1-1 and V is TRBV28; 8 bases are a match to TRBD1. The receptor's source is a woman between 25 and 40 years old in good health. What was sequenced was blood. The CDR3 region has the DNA TGTGCCAGCCCAGGGGGCGCGGGGACTGAAGCTTTCTTT. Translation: CASPGGAGTEAFF.